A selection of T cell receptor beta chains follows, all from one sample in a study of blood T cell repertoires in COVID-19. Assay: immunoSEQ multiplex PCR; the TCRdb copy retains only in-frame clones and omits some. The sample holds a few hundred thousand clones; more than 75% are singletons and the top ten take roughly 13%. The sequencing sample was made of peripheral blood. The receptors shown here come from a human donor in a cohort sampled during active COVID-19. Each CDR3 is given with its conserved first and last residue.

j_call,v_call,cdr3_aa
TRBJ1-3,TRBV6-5,CASRVRAGNTIYF
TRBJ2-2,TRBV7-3,CASSPFSGALNTGELFF
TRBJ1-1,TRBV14,CASSQDFPGLSTEAFF
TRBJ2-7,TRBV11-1,CASSYTGSSYEQYF
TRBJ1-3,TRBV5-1,CASSPDGGLGNTIYF
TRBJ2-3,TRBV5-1,CASSPTVTSTDTQYF
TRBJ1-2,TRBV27,CASSLAAPTVGYYGYTF
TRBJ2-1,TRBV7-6,CASSRLVITEQFF
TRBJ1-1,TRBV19,CASSILAGNTEAFF
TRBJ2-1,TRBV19,CASSPRTGGSYNEQFF
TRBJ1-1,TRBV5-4,CASRQQQNLNTEAFF
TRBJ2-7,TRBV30,CAWSGTGGTYEQYF
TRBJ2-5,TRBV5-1,CASSRMGGRVMEETQYF
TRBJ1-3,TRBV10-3,CAISPSGNTIYF
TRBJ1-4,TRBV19,CASALGSQGNEKLFF
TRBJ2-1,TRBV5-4,CASSPESLAMGYNEQFF
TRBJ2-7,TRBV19,CASSMGLGPYEQYF
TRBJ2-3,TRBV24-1,CATRDTTGDTQYF
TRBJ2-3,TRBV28,CASSLLAGQDTQYF
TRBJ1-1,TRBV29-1,CSVATDSNTEAFF
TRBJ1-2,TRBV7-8,CASTRQGTLPYEGYTF
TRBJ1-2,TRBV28,CASSRPTEINYGYTF
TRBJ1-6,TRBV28,CASSFAQFNSPLHF
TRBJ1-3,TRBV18,CASSPPMGEAGNTIYF
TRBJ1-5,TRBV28,CASGTGENIGNQPQHF
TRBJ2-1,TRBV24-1,CATSDPTPGTGVYEQFF
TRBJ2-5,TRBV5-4,CASSPAQGVGETQYF
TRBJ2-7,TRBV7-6,CASSFKGGNPYEQYF
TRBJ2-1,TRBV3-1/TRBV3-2,CASRQTSGYSNEQFF
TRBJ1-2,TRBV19,CASRAAIVVNYGYTF
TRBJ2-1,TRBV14,CASSPRQGLKWGREQFF
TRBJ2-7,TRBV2,CASSVEAGSYEQYF
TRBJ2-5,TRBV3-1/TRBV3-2,CASSHFSGGPWETQYF
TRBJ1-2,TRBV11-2,CASSQNGYTF
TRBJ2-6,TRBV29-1,CSVLQASGANVLTF
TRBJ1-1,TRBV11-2,CASSFRVGEAFF
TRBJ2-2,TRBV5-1,CASSLGTSWTGELFF
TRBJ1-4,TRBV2,CASRSDRDNEKLFF
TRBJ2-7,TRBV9,CASSGAGQGSSQYF
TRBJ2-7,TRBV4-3,CASSQGGRAYEQYF
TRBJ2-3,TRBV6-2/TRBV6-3,CASSYSSGRASTDTQYF
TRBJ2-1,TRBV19,CASREIRGGHEQFF
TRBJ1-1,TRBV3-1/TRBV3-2,CASSQGPRGGQIMNTEAFF
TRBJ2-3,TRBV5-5,CASSLGAGADTQYF
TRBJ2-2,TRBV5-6,CASSPRLAGGFITGELFF
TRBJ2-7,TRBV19,CASSRDTYTYEQYF
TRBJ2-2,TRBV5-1,CASSLGTVYTGELFF
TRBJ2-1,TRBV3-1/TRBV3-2,CASSQERESSYNEQFF
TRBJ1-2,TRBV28,CASSPGGGNYGYTF
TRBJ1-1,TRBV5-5,CASSLTGRLHTEAFF
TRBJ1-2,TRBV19,CASSTGVRYGYTF
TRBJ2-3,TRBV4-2,CASRSSGRGTDTQYF
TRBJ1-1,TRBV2,CASARGNTEAFF
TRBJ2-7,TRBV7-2,CASSRPGHPNYEQYF
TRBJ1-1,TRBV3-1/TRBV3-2,CASSQTGTANTEAFF
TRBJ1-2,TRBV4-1,CASSQDRGAPHPNYGYTF
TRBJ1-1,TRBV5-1,CASSPLSLMNTEAFF
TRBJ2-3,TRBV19,CASSTRRSTDTQYF
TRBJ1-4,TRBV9,CASSVEDRAEKLFF
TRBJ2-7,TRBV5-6,CASSVNFADRVHEQYF